A selection of T cell receptor beta chains follows, all from one sample in a study of a mutant IDH1 vaccine in newly diagnosed glioma. TCRdb's table, derived via immunoSEQ multiplex PCR, lists solely in-frame clones and lacks some. This table holds under 35,000 clones, roughly 80% found once. The material sequenced was PBMCs, taken from a glioma patient treated with radiotherapy, temozolomide or both. These receptors all come from a man aged 25-45 years with glioma. Both conserved end residues are part of each CDR3. D genes are given only for firm matches. Clone size is not always given. Where it is, it says once, few, many or a class for expanded clones.

D gene,clone size,V gene,J gene,CDR3 protein,CDR3 DNA
TRBD2,once,TRBV6-5,TRBJ2-1,CASRGLAGGGNEQFF,TGTGCCAGCAGAGGACTAGCGGGAGGAGGGAATGAGCAGTTCTTC
.,.,TRBV25-1,TRBJ2-7,CASSEFVKGKYEQYF,TGTGCCAGCAGTGAATTTGTAAAGGGTAAATACGAGCAGTACTTC
.,.,TRBV4-3,TRBJ1-5,CASSQDRMQPQHF,TGCGCCAGCAGCCAAGATCGGATGCAGCCCCAGCATTTT
.,.,TRBV30,TRBJ2-3,CAWTVGGSTDTQYF,TGTGCCTGGACAGTGGGGGGTAGCACAGATACGCAGTATTTT
.,.,TRBV4-3,TRBJ2-7,CASSQEATVYEQYF,TGCGCCAGCAGCCAAGAGGCGACAGTCTACGAGCAGTACTTC
.,.,TRBV29-1,TRBJ2-7,CSAAPGGLGYEQYF,TGCAGCGCCGCCCCCGGGGGCCTGGGCTACGAGCAGTACTTC
TRBD1,.,TRBV7-2,TRBJ2-2,CASSSTYRGTGGELFF,TGTGCCAGCAGCTCAACCTACAGGGGGACTGGCGGGGAGCTGTTTTTT
TRBD1,.,TRBV19,TRBJ2-4,CASSPLRTGAILAKNIQYF,TGTGCCAGTAGTCCCCTACGGACAGGTGCTATCCTAGCCAAAAACATTCAGTACTTC
.,few,TRBV28,TRBJ1-1,CASSDTRGVTEAFF,TGTGCCAGCAGTGACACCCGGGGGGTGACTGAAGCTTTCTTT
.,few,TRBV6-1,TRBJ1-2,CASRNGANYGYTF,TGTGCCAGCAGGAACGGGGCTAACTATGGCTACACCTTC
TRBD2,.,TRBV2,TRBJ2-7,CASRPSGPYEQYF,TGTGCCAGCCGCCCTAGCGGACCCTACGAGCAGTACTTC
TRBD2,.,TRBV2,TRBJ2-1,CASSEAGLAGNEQFF,TGTGCCAGCAGTGAAGCGGGACTAGCGGGCAATGAGCAGTTCTTC
.,.,TRBV19,TRBJ2-7,CASSMDESYEQYF,TGTGCCAGTAGTATGGACGAATCCTACGAGCAGTACTTC
.,.,TRBV30,TRBJ2-3,CAWSRGDTQYF,TGTGCCTGGAGCCGGGGGGATACGCAGTATTTT
.,.,TRBV30,TRBJ1-5,CAWRPKGFVSNQPQHF,TGTGCCTGGAGGCCAAAAGGGTTCGTTTCCAATCAGCCCCAGCATTTT
.,.,TRBV29-1,TRBJ2-7,CSVVSVGTSYEQYF,TGCAGCGTTGTTAGTGTCGGGACCTCCTACGAGCAGTACTTC
.,.,TRBV2,TRBJ1-3,CASSESVTIYF,TGTGCCAGCAGTGAATCTGTCACCATATATTTT
.,.,TRBV23-1,TRBJ1-5,CASSQSRGGGNQPQHF,TGCGCCAGCAGTCAATCGCGGGGTGGTGGCAATCAGCCCCAGCATTTT
.,.,TRBV30,TRBJ1-1,CAWRPGPLNTEAFF,TGTGCCTGGAGACCCGGACCTCTGAACACTGAAGCTTTCTTT
TRBD2,.,TRBV30,TRBJ2-7,CAWSSLAGAYEQYF,TGTGCCTGGAGTAGTCTAGCGGGGGCCTACGAGCAGTACTTC
TRBD1,.,TRBV19,TRBJ2-7,CASSIAENRGLEQYF,TGTGCCAGTAGTATAGCTGAAAACAGGGGTCTGGAGCAGTACTTC
TRBD2,.,TRBV7-3,TRBJ2-1,CASSTLAGGWNEQFF,TGTGCCAGCAGCACACTAGCGGGAGGGTGGAATGAGCAGTTCTTC
.,.,TRBV7-6,TRBJ1-3,CASSPGQTTGRNTIYF,TGTGCCAGCAGTCCCGGACAGACAACTGGGAGAAACACCATATATTTT
.,.,TRBV27,TRBJ1-5,CASSSGQRDGSNQPQHF,TGTGCCAGCAGTTCGGGACAACGGGACGGGAGCAATCAGCCCCAGCATTTT
TRBD1,few,TRBV30,TRBJ1-1,CAWRALEGARVNTEAFF,TGTGCCTGGAGGGCTCTGGAGGGGGCCAGGGTCAACACTGAAGCTTTCTTT
TRBD2,.,TRBV7-3,TRBJ2-5,CASSPSGRSETQYF,TGTGCCAGCAGCCCTAGCGGGAGGTCGGAGACCCAGTACTTC
.,once,TRBV25-1,TRBJ2-7,CASSILRGGGPSEQYF,TGTGCCAGCAGTATCCTTAGGGGGGGCGGTCCGAGCGAGCAGTACTTC
.,.,TRBV5-1,TRBJ1-2,CASSLDLRAERRYTF,TGCGCCAGCAGCTTGGATCTTAGGGCAGAACGTCGCTACACCTTC
.,.,TRBV6-5,TRBJ2-2,CASSREGELFF,TGTGCCAGCAGCAGGGAAGGGGAGCTGTTTTTT
.,.,TRBV9,TRBJ1-1,CASSTEHRVNTEAFF,TGTGCCAGCAGCACCGAGCACAGGGTTAACACTGAAGCTTTCTTT
TRBD1,.,TRBV27,TRBJ2-5,CASSSGQVETQYF,TGTGCCAGCAGTTCTGGACAGGTGGAGACCCAGTACTTC
.,.,TRBV30,TRBJ2-7,CALGPPASYEQYF,TGTGCCTTAGGTCCCCCAGCGTCCTACGAGCAGTACTTC
.,.,TRBV2,TRBJ2-2,CASSRQVTGELFF,TGTGCCAGCAGTAGGCAGGTCACCGGGGAGCTGTTTTTT
.,.,TRBV4-1,TRBJ2-7,CASSQEGGRAHEQYF,TGCGCCAGCAGCCAAGAGGGGGGCAGGGCCCACGAGCAGTACTTC
.,.,TRBV19,TRBJ1-1,CASSISGGSMNTEAFF,TGTGCCAGTAGTATATCCGGGGGTTCTATGAACACTGAAGCTTTCTTT
.,.,TRBV11-2,TRBJ1-2,CASSLVGQYNYGYTF,TGTGCCAGCAGCTTAGTAGGACAGTATAACTATGGCTACACCTTC
.,.,TRBV5-4,TRBJ1-1,CAFRGVNTEAFF,TGTGCTTTTAGGGGCGTGAACACTGAAGCTTTCTTT
TRBD2,.,TRBV5-6,TRBJ2-7,CASSSPTSPHEQYF,TGTGCCAGCAGCTCCCCGACTAGCCCGCACGAGCAGTACTTC
.,.,TRBV30,TRBJ2-7,CAWTGTREQYF,TGTGCCTGGACGGGGACGCGAGAGCAGTACTTC
TRBD1,.,TRBV30,TRBJ2-5,CAWKQGAETQYF,TGTGCCTGGAAACAGGGGGCCGAGACCCAGTACTTC
.,.,TRBV7-8,TRBJ1-1,CASSLANRPTPEAFF,TGTGCCAGCAGCCTAGCGAACAGGCCTACCCCTGAAGCTTTCTTT
.,.,TRBV9,TRBJ1-1,CASSPRPGQNTEAFF,TGTGCCAGCAGCCCGCGACCGGGACAGAACACTGAAGCTTTCTTT
.,.,TRBV9,TRBJ2-2,CASSVRGSTGELFF,TGTGCCAGCAGCGTGAGGGGTTCCACCGGGGAGCTGTTTTTT
.,.,TRBV4-1,TRBJ2-5,CASSQYTVQETQYF,TGCGCCAGCAGCCAATACACTGTACAGGAGACCCAGTACTTC
.,.,TRBV19,TRBJ1-4,CASSSGSEKLFF,TGTGCCAGTAGTTCTGGGAGTGAAAAACTGTTTTTT
.,.,TRBV15,TRBJ2-1,CATSSRGSSYNEQFF,TGTGCCACCAGCAGCCGAGGGAGCTCCTACAATGAGCAGTTCTTC
TRBD2,.,TRBV6-1,TRBJ2-7,CASSISGGAGEQYF,TGTGCCAGCAGTATTAGCGGGGGGGCGGGAGAGCAGTACTTC
TRBD2,.,TRBV7-9,TRBJ2-5,CASSLGLAEQETQYF,TGTGCCAGCAGCTTAGGGCTAGCGGAGCAAGAGACCCAGTACTTC
.,.,TRBV6-5,TRBJ2-7,CASSFGSTYEQYF,TGTGCCAGCAGTTTCGGCAGCACCTACGAGCAGTACTTC
TRBD2,once,TRBV7-2,TRBJ2-5,CASSSLAGGQTQYF,TGTGCCAGCAGCTCACTAGCGGGGGGACAGACCCAGTACTTC
.,.,TRBV5-6,TRBJ1-1,CASSLTGKNTEAFF,TGTGCCAGCAGCTTGACAGGGAAGAACACTGAAGCTTTCTTT
.,.,TRBV6-1,TRBJ1-5,CASSERQIYQPQHF,TGTGCCAGCAGTGAACGACAGATATATCAGCCCCAGCATTTT
TRBD2,once,TRBV5-5,TRBJ2-7,CASTFGLAGGGRIEQYF,TGTGCCAGCACCTTCGGACTAGCGGGAGGTGGAAGAATCGAGCAGTACTTC
.,.,TRBV9,TRBJ2-5,CASSVRVGNPQETQYF,TGTGCCAGCAGCGTTAGGGTGGGCAATCCCCAAGAGACCCAGTACTTC